This T cell receptor (beta chain) was sequenced for a study of beta chain features in type 1 diabetes. Across the study: Patients were similar to healthy donors in age and gender (as well as in cell yields).

The CDR3 length is 16 residues. CDR1 and CDR2 (germline): SGHDN, FVKESK. Trimming stripped 3 bases from V and 7 bases from J, with 21 bases between. Study-wide results and caveats: The study found fewer insertions and more deletions at VDJ junctions in type 1 diabetes patients. TCRB CDR3s from Type 1 diabetes patients were moderately but significantly shorter in all four CD4+ subsets.

This clone was seen a handful of times. The antigen remains unidentified. cDNA synthesis used the whole RNA isolate, giving expressed TCRB sequences. Clones were read by immunoSEQ multiplex PCR, and TCRdb kept only the in-frame ones, dropping some. The sample shows some 140,000 clones, approximately 9.2% of them seen only once. The gene calls are TRBV14 and TRBJ2-5, with D perhaps matching TRBD2 (5 bases). The source is a man aged 18 to 29 in good health. Specimen: central memory CD4+ T cells from blood. CDR3 sequence: CASSHLGRTAPVTQYF. CDR3 sequence (DNA): TGTGCCAGCAGCCATTTAGGACGGACTGCCCCAGTGACCCAGTACTTC.